This TCR beta chain stems from a study of T cell responses to AZD1222 COVID-19 vaccine. The protocol was immunoSEQ multiplex PCR, while the TCRdb copy is restricted to in-frame clones and leaves out a portion. This table has under 200,000 clones, just over 90% appearing once. Trimming stripped 3 bases from V and 7 bases from J, with 12 bases between. The CDR3 contains 13 residues. CDR1 is SGHTA and CDR2 is FQGTGA in the germline V gene. The sequence was obtained from an adult who received the MenACWY meningococcal vaccine as a control. The sequencing here drew on peripheral blood, taken 28 days after the second dose of the MenACWY control vaccine. This chain connects TRBV7-3 to TRBJ1-2, with D possibly TRBD1 on 6 matching bases. The chain's CDR3 is CASSFSSGAGYTF. CDR3 bases: TGTGCCAGCAGCTTTTCGTCGGGGGCTGGCTACACCTTC.